A single sample is the source of the 20 T cell receptor beta chains below, sequenced in a study of cytomegalovirus exposure and HLA in healthy donors. PCR was performed using 60 Vbeta and 13 Jbeta primers. Only in-frame clones appear in the TCRdb table, and some are missing; sequencing was by immunoSEQ multiplex PCR. This sample has some 130,000 clones; around three quarters occur once, and the top ten carry 4.2%. Sequenced sample: PBMCs. Source of these receptors: a male donor in good health and CMV-seropositive.

The chain joins TRBV4-1 to TRBJ2-1; 10 bases line up with TRBD2. This CDR3 spans 18 amino acids. CDR1 MGHRA and CDR2 YSYEKL come from the germline V gene. Trimming at V came to 3 bases and at J to 4 bases, leaving 12 bases not matched to a gene. The CDR3 protein is CASSHQQREGKIYNEQFF. DNA for the CDR3: TGCGCCAGCAGCCACCAGCAGCGGGAGGGCAAGATTTACAATGAGCAGTTCTTC.

The gene calls are TRBV7-2 and TRBJ2-5; the match to TRBD1 covers 10 bases. Per the germline V gene, CDR1 is SGHTA and CDR2 is FQGNSA. CDR3 length equals 14 residues. Germline trimming cut 5 bases from V and 4 bases from J; bases unmatched to any gene: 4. CDR3 coding DNA: TGTGCCAGCAGCCCGACAGGGGGCGCAGAGACCCAGTACTTC. As protein: CASSPTGGAETQYF.

This clone was counted only a few times. V is TRBV9 and J is TRBJ2-3; 8 bases line up with TRBD2. Germline values: CDR1 SGDLS, CDR2 YYNGEE. The trim removed 4 bases at V and 4 bases at J, leaving 8 bases unmatched. The CDR3 is made up of 15 amino acids. DNA for the CDR3: TGTGCCAGCAGCACCTCGGGACTAGGTTCAGATACGCAGTATTTT. Translation: CASSTSGLGSDTQYF.

This chain connects TRBV7-2 to TRBJ1-2, with TRBD1 as a possible D gene (6 bases). The CDR3 is made up of 15 amino acids. V shed 1 base and J shed 5 bases, with 14 bases lying between them. The V gene's germline CDR1 is SGHTA and CDR2 FQGNSA. The CDR3 bases are TGTGCCAGCAGCTTAGGCCCCGGGACAAGTTATGGCTACACCTTC. This translates into CASSLGPGTSYGYTF.

The chain carries TRBV6-1 and TRBJ1-5, with D unresolved. The CDR3 has 14 amino acids. The V gene lost 0 bases and the J gene lost 7 bases, with 10 bases spanning the gap. Germline V gene data show CDR1 as MNHNS and CDR2 as SASEGT. In DNA, the CDR3 is TGTGCCAGCAGTGAAGCCCTAGTTAGCCAGCCCCAGCATTTT. Translating gives CASSEALVSQPQHF.

This clone has only one observation. The chain employs TRBV29-1 and TRBJ1-1; D perhaps matches TRBD1 (5 bases). V lost 2 bases, J lost 0 bases, and 10 bases lay in between. The CDR3 totals 14 residues. Germline CDR1 SQVTM, CDR2 ANQGSEA. As DNA, the CDR3 is TGCAGCGTTGAAAGGGGACTGATGAACACTGAAGCTTTCTTT. Encoded protein: CSVERGLMNTEAFF.

The chain's CDR3 is CASSIRDRVTGELFF. As DNA, the CDR3 is TGTGCCAGTAGTATCCGGGACAGAGTCACCGGGGAGCTGTTTTTT. This chain joins TRBV19 and TRBJ2-2, with 7 bases identical to TRBD1. In germline, CDR1 is LNHDA, CDR2 SQIVND (reference sequence). The junction had 5 bases not matched to a gene; V was cut back by 3 bases and J by 4 bases. This CDR3 is built from 15 residues.

This chain links TRBV15 with TRBJ1-5, with D tentatively TRBD1 (5 bases). V lost 0 bases, J lost 7 bases, and 13 bases lay in between. CDR3 length: 15 residues. The germline CDR1 and CDR2 sequences are LNHNV and YYDKDF (reference sequence). CDR3 sequence reads: CATSRDKWGGQPQHF. Written as DNA, the CDR3 is TGTGCCACCAGCAGAGATAAGTGGGGCGGACAGCCCCAGCATTTT.

The CDR3 nucleotides are TGTGCCTGGAGTATAGACAGAACGTACGAGCAGTACTTC. This encodes CAWSIDRTYEQYF. The V gene is TRBV30, the J gene TRBJ2-7, with D perhaps TRBD1 (5 bases). The V gene lost 2 bases and the J gene lost 4 bases, with 12 bases spanning the gap. The V gene's germline CDR1 is GTSNPN and CDR2 SVGIG (reference sequence). CDR3 size: 13 residues.

This clone showed up just a few times. V and J are TRBV19 and TRBJ1-5, with D maybe TRBD1 (6 bases). This CDR3 is built from 15 residues. The ends were cut back, 5 bases at V and 1 base at J, with 12 bases in the middle. CDR1 and CDR2 from the germline V gene are LNHDA and SQIVND (reference sequence). CDR3 amino acids: CASSRKGGSNQPQHF. The CDR3 DNA follows: TGTGCCAGTAGTCGGAAGGGGGGGAGCAATCAGCCCCAGCATTTT.

This clone has more than one count but fewer than ten. The chain combines TRBV5-1 with TRBJ1-4; D might be TRBD1 (5 bases). V was clipped by 0 bases and J by 3 bases, with 9 bases between them. The CDR3 length is 15 residues. The germline gives CDR1 SGHRS, CDR2 YFSETQ. The CDR3 region is CASSLGAGSNEKLFF. In DNA form, the CDR3 reads TGCGCCAGCAGCTTGGGGGCAGGGTCTAATGAAAAACTGTTTTTT.

The genes are TRBV7-3 and TRBJ2-7; 8 nucleotides line up with TRBD1. The CDR3 sequence is 14 residues long. Germline V lookup: CDR1 SGHTA, CDR2 FQGTGA. V shed 3 bases and J 0 bases; nucleotides not matched to a gene: 1. CDR3 loop: CASSLTGDSYEQYF. CDR3 in DNA: TGTGCCAGCAGCTTGACAGGGGACTCCTACGAGCAGTACTTC.

This chain joins TRBV5-1 and TRBJ2-1, with 9 bases matching TRBD1. Germline CDR1 and CDR2: SGHRS and YFSETQ. The CDR3 is 15 amino acids. Losses at the gene ends were 3 bases for V and 7 bases for J; bases not matched to a gene: 8. In DNA, the CDR3 is TGCGCCAGCAGCTCTCTCGGGACAGGGAATAATGAGCAGTTCTTC. Residues: CASSSLGTGNNEQFF.

Here the CDR3 DNA reads TGTGCCAGCAGCCTATACAGGGGGGTGGTCAATGAGCAGTTCTTC. Amino acid sequence: CASSLYRGVVNEQFF. The chain couples TRBV14 to TRBJ2-1; 8 bases agree with TRBD1. From germline, CDR1 is SGHDN and CDR2 FVKESK. The V and J ends lost 4 bases and 6 bases, in that order; junction bases with no gene match: 8. This CDR3 is 15 amino acids long.

V usage is TRBV15 and J usage is TRBJ2-1; D is perhaps TRBD2 (6 bases). The CDR3 runs 14 residues. The V gene's germline CDR1 is LNHNV and CDR2 YYDKDF (reference sequence). V was trimmed by 5 bases and J by 6 bases, leaving 14 bases between them. The CDR3 DNA reads TGTGCCACCAGCCTCCGGGACTTAGGCAATGAGCAGTTCTTC. Its translation is CATSLRDLGNEQFF. Full variable domain (rest looked up from reference TRBV15 and TRBJ2-1): DAMVIQNPRYQVTQFGKPVTLSCSQTLNHNVMYWYQQKSSQAPKLLFHYYDKDFNNEADTPDNFQSRRPNTSFCFLDIRSPGLGDTAMYLCATSLRDLGNEQFFGPGTRLTVL.

This clone was picked up one time. The gene calls are TRBV5-4 and TRBJ2-1, with 8 bases lining up with TRBD1. J was trimmed by 6 bases and V by 4 bases; bases with no gene match: 9. Germline V gene data show CDR1 as SGHNT and CDR2 as YYREEE (reference sequence). The length of the CDR3 is 15 residues. The CDR3 coding sequence is TGTGCCAGCAGCACCGGACAGGGCGATGTCAATGAGCAGTTCTTC. This gives the protein CASSTGQGDVNEQFF.

This sequence joins TRBV19 and TRBJ2-3, with 7 bases matching TRBD2. CDR1 and CDR2 (germline): LNHDA, SQIVND (reference sequence). CDR3 length: 16 residues. V was pared by 4 bases and J by 2 bases, with 9 bases of the junction left unmatched. CDR3 residues: CASSTWDYPPTDTQYF. In DNA, the CDR3 is TGTGCCAGTAGTACCTGGGACTATCCTCCCACAGATACGCAGTATTTT.

There are a few counts of this clone. This chain links TRBV7-8 with TRBJ2-2; D might be TRBD1 (6 bases). CDR3 length: 15 residues. CDR1 is SGHVS, CDR2 FQNEAQ, per germline. Trimming left V 0 bases short and J 6 bases short, with 11 bases between. CDR3: CASSLAGATPGELFF. DNA of the CDR3: TGTGCCAGCAGCTTAGCGGGGGCCACGCCCGGGGAGCTGTTTTTT.

This rearrangement joins TRBV9 to TRBJ2-1, with 11 bases fitting TRBD2. Germline CDR1 SGDLS, CDR2 YYNGEE. J gave up 9 bases and V 0 bases, and 8 bases lay outside the gene matches. The CDR3 covers 16 residues. CDR3 amino acids: CASSVGASGRSGEQFF. CDR3 DNA sequence: TGTGCCAGCAGCGTAGGTGCTAGCGGGAGGAGCGGTGAGCAGTTCTTC.

This chain uses TRBV7-9 with TRBJ2-7; possible D gene TRBD1, 6 bases. Germline CDR1 and CDR2: SEHNR and FQNEAQ (reference sequence). The length of the CDR3 is 15 residues. V was pared by 2 bases and J by 0 bases, with 11 bases between. CDR3 nucleotides: TGTGCCAGCAGCTTATTCCGGGACACCTCCTACGAGCAGTACTTC. Translated, it gives CASSLFRDTSYEQYF.